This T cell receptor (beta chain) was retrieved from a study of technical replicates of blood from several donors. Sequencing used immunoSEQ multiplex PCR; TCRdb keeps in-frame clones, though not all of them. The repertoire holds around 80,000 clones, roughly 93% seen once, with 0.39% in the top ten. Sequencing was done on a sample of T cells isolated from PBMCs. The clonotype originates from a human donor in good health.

For the CDR3, the DNA is TGTGCCAGCGGACGGACTGTTTACTACGAGCAGTACTTC. Its protein is CASGRTVYYEQYF. The chain couples TRBV6-5 to TRBJ2-7; the D gene is possibly TRBD2 (5 bases). The ends were cut back, 8 bases at V and 3 bases at J, with 14 bases in the middle. The CDR3 contains 13 residues. Germline V lookup: CDR1 MNHEY, CDR2 SVGAGI.